This T cell receptor beta chain was captured in a study of post-analysis software for immune sequencing data. At the level of the study: Included courses were relapsing-remitting and secondary progressive multiple sclerosis; progressive-relapsing multiple sclerosis was also included.

For this clonotype: Its antigen is unknown.

V shed 3 bases, J shed 1 base, and the junction held 13 bases outside the gene matches. The CDR3 contains 18 residues. CDR1 SGHVS and CDR2 FQNEAQ come from the germline V gene. General study points: A significant reduction in normalized Chao1 diversity was observed in multiple sclerosis patients versus controls. About five TRBV segments were more frequent in patients than controls; TRBV5-6, TRBV5-1 and TRBV20-1 belonged to this group. Analysis by F measure revealed that same-batch samples clustered strongly together.

The authors incorporated unique molecular identifiers into the TCR beta cDNA libraries. Roughly 450,000 cDNA molecules came from around 1 to 10 million T cells. TCRdb re-analysed the PCR reads in MiXCR, keeping a single row per CDR3 protein. The table includes roughly 570,000 distinct CDR3 sequences, roughly 34% detected once. The gene calls are TRBV7-8 and TRBJ1-1, with 8 bases matching TRBD1. The clonotype was recovered from a girl between 2 and 17 years old with multiple sclerosis. Sequencing used blood. The CDR3 here is CASSFGPRGRGGNTEAFF. In DNA form, the CDR3 reads TGTGCCAGCAGCTTTGGGCCCAGGGGGCGCGGAGGGAACACTGAAGCTTTCTTT.